The rows below give T cell receptor beta chains drawn from one sample of a study of CD8 T cells in ankylosing spondylitis. MiXCR was run by TCRdb on the 5' RACE reads, yielding one entry per CDR3 protein. The sample carries a few hundred thousand distinct CDR3 sequences, around 22% recorded once. The specimen sequenced was blood, either unsorted or a sorted T cell fraction (not recorded which). Every receptor here comes from a male donor with ankylosing spondylitis. CDR3s include the opening cysteine and the closing phenylalanine or tryptophan. D genes are given only for firm matches. Clone size is stated in some rows and not others, as once, few, many or a class when expanded.

>TRBD2|TRBJ2-3|NA|TRBV18
CASSVAGSQDTQYF
TGTGCCAGCTCAGTAGCGGGAAGTCAAGATACGCAGTATTTT
>NA|TRBJ1-3|few|TRBV9
CASSVVGEGNTIYF
TGTGCCAGCAGCGTAGTGGGTGAAGGAAACACCATATATTTT
>NA|TRBJ2-4|few|TRBV12-3/TRBV12-4
CASSFRNIQYF
TGTGCCAGCAGTTTTCGAAACATTCAGTACTTC
>NA|TRBJ2-7|few|TRBV5-1
CASSFGQASSYEQYF
TGCGCCAGCAGCTTTGGGCAGGCAAGCTCCTACGAGCAGTACTTC
>NA|TRBJ2-3|NA|TRBV5-1
CASSLEGDPSTDTQYF
TGCGCCAGCAGCTTGGAGGGGGATCCGAGCACAGATACGCAGTATTTT
>NA|TRBJ1-2|NA|TRBV6-2/TRBV6-3
CASSSWRGYTF
TGTGCCAGCAGCTCTTGGAGAGGCTACACCTTC
>NA|TRBJ1-1|few|TRBV5-1
CASSQNPSVQGFDTEAFF
TGCGCCAGCAGCCAAAACCCTTCCGTCCAGGGTTTTGACACTGAAGCTTTCTTT
>NA|TRBJ2-7|many|TRBV27
CASSGQGGYEQYF
TGTGCCAGCAGTGGGCAGGGGGGATACGAGCAGTACTTC
>TRBD2|TRBJ2-5|NA|TRBV4-2
CASSQDLAVLETQYF
TGTGCCAGCAGCCAAGATCTAGCGGTACTAGAGACCCAGTACTTC
>TRBD2|TRBJ2-1|NA|TRBV20-1
CSARGPSGNNEQFF
TGCAGTGCTAGAGGTCCTAGCGGAAACAATGAGCAGTTCTTC
>NA|TRBJ1-2|NA|TRBV4-1
CASSPLAGPYYGYTF
TGCGCCAGCAGCCCCCTAGCGGGGCCCTACTATGGCTACACCTTC
>TRBD1|TRBJ2-6|NA|TRBV9
CASSGRQGSILSGANVLTF
TGTGCCAGCAGCGGGAGACAGGGATCCATTCTCTCTGGGGCCAACGTCCTGACTTTC
>NA|TRBJ1-1|few|TRBV11-2
CASSFAMNTEAFF
TGTGCCAGCAGCTTTGCCATGAACACTGAAGCTTTCTTT
>TRBD2|TRBJ2-1|few|TRBV7-8
CASSPRLAGGSGARHEQFF
TGTGCCAGCAGCCCTAGACTAGCGGGAGGAAGCGGTGCAAGGCATGAGCAGTTCTTC
>NA|TRBJ1-5|NA|TRBV27
CASSLRQGRNQPQHF
TGTGCCAGCAGTTTACGGCAGGGCCGCAATCAGCCCCAGCATTTT
>NA|TRBJ2-7|NA|TRBV4-3
CASSQEKGTREQYF
TGCGCCAGCAGCCAAGAAAAGGGGACCCGAGAGCAGTACTTC
>NA|TRBJ1-1|NA|TRBV29-1
CSVFMGGWTEAFF
TGCAGCGTTTTTATGGGGGGCTGGACTGAAGCTTTCTTT
>NA|TRBJ2-1|many|TRBV29-1
CSVKGGRNSYNEQFF
TGCAGCGTTAAAGGGGGGAGAAACTCCTACAATGAGCAGTTCTTC
>TRBD1|TRBJ2-1|NA|TRBV5-1
CASSFSSTGRNEQFF
TGCGCCAGCAGCTTCTCGTCGACAGGGCGAAATGAGCAGTTCTTC
>TRBD1|TRBJ2-4|NA|TRBV6-5
CASSYPGQGENIQYF
TGTGCCAGCAGTTACCCTGGACAGGGGGAAAACATTCAGTACTTC
>NA|TRBJ2-7|NA|TRBV7-9
CASRATYEQYF
TGTGCCAGCAGAGCTACATACGAGCAGTACTTC
>NA|TRBJ2-3|few|TRBV7-2
CASSLARGGTDTQYF
TGTGCCAGCAGCTTAGCCAGGGGCGGCACAGATACGCAGTATTTT
>NA|TRBJ2-7|NA|TRBV23-1
CASSQAGTPGEQYF
TGCGCCAGCAGTCAAGCCGGGACCCCAGGGGAGCAGTACTTC
>NA|TRBJ2-3|few|TRBV28
CASSSGLQGTLTGTQYF
TGTGCCAGCAGTAGTGGTCTGCAGGGGACCCTCACGGGTACGCAGTATTTT
>TRBD1|TRBJ1-5|NA|TRBV2
CASSLQGGPQHF
TGTGCCAGCAGTCTCCAGGGGGGGCCCCAGCATTTT
>TRBD2|TRBJ2-3|NA|TRBV7-6
CASSRPVAGEGTDTQYF
TGTGCCAGCAGCCGGCCCGTAGCGGGAGAAGGGACAGATACGCAGTATTTT
>NA|TRBJ1-4|few|TRBV5-1
CASSWGTAGEKLFF
TGCGCCAGCAGCTGGGGAACAGCAGGTGAAAAACTGTTTTTT
>NA|TRBJ2-7|NA|TRBV5-1
CASREMGTSSYEQYF
TGCGCCAGCAGAGAAATGGGTACTAGCTCCTACGAGCAGTACTTC
>TRBD1|TRBJ2-6|NA|TRBV5-1
CASSRDRGRILGANVLTF
TGCGCCAGCAGCAGGGACAGGGGCCGGATCCTTGGGGCCAACGTCCTGACTTTC
>NA|TRBJ1-3|NA|TRBV7-6
CASGLFPVGNTIYF
TGTGCCAGCGGCCTGTTTCCAGTTGGAAACACCATATATTTT
>TRBD1|TRBJ2-5|few|TRBV5-1
CASSTGDSQETQYF
TGCGCCAGCAGCACTGGGGACAGTCAAGAGACCCAGTACTTC